This TCR beta chain was captured by sequencing in a study of cytomegalovirus exposure and HLA in healthy donors. The PCR used 60 Vbeta and 13 Jbeta primers. Clones were read by immunoSEQ multiplex PCR, and TCRdb kept only the in-frame ones, dropping some. The sample carries 200,000 or so clones, about 80% recorded once. On this clone: What it recognizes is unknown.

Germline V gives CDR1 SGHTA, CDR2 FQGTGA. J lost 1 base, V lost 5 bases, and 11 bases had no gene match. The length of the CDR3 is 17 residues. Findings of the study overall: Association of a missense DCLRE1C variant with TCR beta V- and J-gene trimming was reported in a later analysis. Within an earlier analysis, most TCR beta V segments proved productive either about 87% or about 30% of the time. In vitro experiments confirmed that a few CMV-associated chains were specific for CMV antigens.

This receptor was obtained from a man between 18 and 35 years old in good health and CMV-seronegative. The V and J genes are TRBV7-3 and TRBJ1-1, with 9 nucleotides matching TRBD1. The sequencing sample was made of PBMCs. The CDR3: CASSATGGKGGNTEAFF. The CDR3 bases are TGTGCCAGCAGCGCCACAGGGGGCAAAGGGGGGAACACTGAAGCTTTCTTT.